Shown below are 7 T cell receptor beta chains from a single sample sequenced in a study of shared clonotypes between healthy human individuals. The table came from immunoSEQ multiplex PCR; TCRdb's copy has only in-frame clones and leaves some out. The table shows hundreds of thousands of clones, with nearly 97% occurring only once. Terminally differentiated effector memory CD45RA+ cells were left out of the naive CD8 fraction, which was CD45RO-negative and positively selected for CCR7. Sequenced: naive CD8+ T cells sorted from blood. The receptors derive from a woman aged 25-40 years in good health.

As for this clone: The same CDR3 arises from other DNA sequences in this sample as well. The J gene is TRBJ1-2, the V gene TRBV9; perhaps TRBD1 as D (5 bases). V lost 7 bases to trimming and J lost 2 bases, with 9 bases between them. This CDR3 is 12 amino acids long. Germline CDR1 is SGDLS and CDR2 is YYNGEE. The CDR3 sequence is CASSEGNYGYTF. DNA for the CDR3: TGTGCCAGCTCGGAGGGGAACTATGGCTACACCTTC.

The genes are TRBV27 and TRBJ2-2, with 8 nucleotides matching TRBD2. Germline V gene data show CDR1 as MNHEY and CDR2 as SMNVEV (reference sequence). This CDR3 region has 14 residues. With 8 bases clipped from V and 3 bases from J, the junction kept 5 bases outside the gene matches. For the CDR3, the DNA is TGTGCCAGCGGACTAGCAATGTACACCGGGGAGCTGTTTTTT. Its protein is CASGLAMYTGELFF.

V and J are TRBV7-9 and TRBJ2-1; TRBD2 agrees at 9 bases. The V and J ends lost 6 bases and 7 bases, in that order; junction bases with no gene match: 16. From germline, CDR1 is SEHNR and CDR2 FQNEAQ (reference sequence). CDR3 size: 17 residues. The CDR3 bases are TGTGCCAGCAGGGCGGAGGAGGCGGGAGGGACGTCGAATGAGCAGTTCTTC. Translation gives CASRAEEAGGTSNEQFF.

This chain joins TRBV19 and TRBJ1-1; D uncertain. The CDR3 has 14 residues. Per germline, CDR1 LNHDA and CDR2 SQIVND (reference sequence). V dropped 3 bases and J dropped 1 base, with 9 bases sitting between them. For the CDR3, the DNA is TGTGCCAGTAGTATTTCTTTCGGGAACACTGAAGCTTTCTTT. It specifies CASSISFGNTEAFF.

The V gene is TRBV20-1, the J gene TRBJ1-2, with D uncertain. The CDR3 extends over 11 amino acids. Germline CDR1 is DFQATT and CDR2 is SNEGSKA (reference sequence). V was shortened by 3 bases and J by 3 bases, with 5 bases between the two germline ends. The CDR3 is CSASKDYGYTF. Written as DNA, the CDR3 is TGCAGTGCTAGTAAAGACTATGGCTACACCTTC.

CDR3 loop: CASSQPDSAQPQHF. The CDR3, as DNA: TGCGCCAGCAGCCAACCGGACAGTGCGCAGCCCCAGCATTTT. The chain links TRBV4-1 to TRBJ1-5; D perhaps matches TRBD1 (6 bases). The CDR3 consists of 14 residues. V was trimmed by 2 bases and J by 7 bases, leaving 12 bases between them. From germline, CDR1 is MGHRA and CDR2 YSYEKL.

J is TRBJ2-7 and V is TRBV5-6, with TRBD1 identical over 9 bases. CDR1 is SGHDT, CDR2 YYEEEE, per germline. CDR3 size: 16 residues. Trimming at V came to 4 bases and at J to 2 bases, leaving 10 bases not matched to a gene. The CDR3 DNA is TGTGCCAGCAGCCCGGGACAGGGATCTCCCGCCTACGAGCAGTACTTC. Translated, it gives CASSPGQGSPAYEQYF.